This TCR beta chain stems from a study of blood T cell repertoires in COVID-19. Whole-study context: T cells, B-cell-depleted T cells, or PBMCs provided the cDNA or gDNA that served as material.

The V and J ends lost 4 bases and 1 base respectively, with 4 bases between them. This CDR3 region has 13 residues. The germline V gene has CDR1 SEHNR and CDR2 FQNEAQ (reference sequence). In the authors' methods: Reference gene primers were amplified, and this amplification served to estimate nucleated cell counts. The data were produced by immunoSEQ multiplex PCR, yet TCRdb's version contains in-frame clones alone and is incomplete. V and J calls and clone size are given by that table; D and trimming were obtained from the DNA. Of some 500,000 clones in the sample, about 88% are singletons; the top ten hold roughly 8.3%.

The sample consisted of peripheral blood. The rearrangement links TRBV7-9 to TRBJ2-2, with D uncertain. This sequence was found in a woman between 50 and 59 years old with COVID-19, enrolled during active disease. The CDR3 protein is CASSSGNTGELFF. For the CDR3, the DNA is TGTGCCAGCAGCTCAGGGAACACCGGGGAGCTGTTTTTT.